The 11 T cell receptor beta chains below were found in one sample sequenced in a study of blood T cell repertoires in COVID-19. Measured with immunoSEQ multiplex PCR; TCRdb has only the in-frame clones, and not every one. The data show around 100,000 clones, around 92% seen once. The source material was peripheral blood. The receptors here all came from an older woman with acute or convalescent COVID-19.

This chain joins TRBV5-4 and TRBJ2-2; a possible D gene is TRBD1 (5 bases). CDR3 length: 16 residues. Germline V gene sequence: CDR1 SGHNT, CDR2 YYREEE (reference sequence). V lost 0 bases and J 1 base, leaving 10 bases between the germline ends. The DNA for the CDR3 is TGTGCCAGCAGCTTGGCAGGGATGAAGAACACCGGGGAGCTGTTTTTT. Protein: CASSLAGMKNTGELFF.

This chain connects TRBV15 to TRBJ2-3, with 9 bases lining up with TRBD2. V shed 2 bases and J 10 bases; nucleotides not matched to a gene: 13. Per the germline V gene, CDR1 is LNHNV and CDR2 is YYDKDF (reference sequence). CDR3 length: 16 residues. The CDR3 DNA reads TGTGCCACCAGCAGACCTTGGGCGGGACTAGCCTTAGCGCAGTATTTT. This codes for CATSRPWAGLALAQYF. Full variable domain (outside the CDR3, taken from reference TRBV15 and TRBJ2-3): DAMVIQNPRYQVTQFGKPVTLSCSQTLNHNVMYWYQQKSSQAPKLLFHYYDKDFNNEADTPDNFQSRRPNTSFCFLDIRSPGLGDTAMYLCATSRPWAGLALAQYFGPGTRLTVL.

V and J are TRBV18 and TRBJ2-1; possible D gene TRBD1, 6 bases. Germline loops: CDR1 KGHSH, CDR2 LQKENI. Deletions cut 6 bases from V and 1 base from J, with 13 bases between. This CDR3 has 15 amino acids. CDR3 loop: CASSLNRASYNEQFF. CDR3 bases: TGTGCCAGCTCGCTAAACAGGGCGTCCTACAATGAGCAGTTCTTC. Together with reference TRBV18 and TRBJ2-1, the CDR3 gives the full variable domain: NAGVMQNPRHLVRRRGQEARLRCSPMKGHSHVYWYRQLPEEGLKFMVYLQKENIIDESGMPKERFSAEFPKEGPSILRIQQVVRGDSAAYFCASSLNRASYNEQFFGPGTRLTVL.

The chain combines TRBV5-4 with TRBJ1-1, with TRBD1 as a possible D gene (5 bases). This CDR3 is 14 amino acids long. CDR1 is SGHNT, CDR2 YYREEE, per germline (reference sequence). Between the trimmed V and J ends, which lost 4 bases and 1 base, there was a span of 11 bases. The CDR3 is CASSLDGGNTEAFF. In nucleotides, the CDR3 is TGTGCCAGCAGCCTGGACGGGGGGAACACTGAAGCTTTCTTT.

The V and J genes are TRBV27 and TRBJ2-1; TRBD2 aligns across 7 bases. V shed 6 bases, J shed 10 bases, and the junction held 15 bases outside the gene matches. Germline V CDR1 and CDR2: MNHEY, SMNVEV (reference sequence). The CDR3 is 15 amino acids. In DNA form, the CDR3 reads TGTGCCAGCAGGATAGCGGGCAGGAACCGAGGGGAGCAGTTCTTC. Protein: CASRIAGRNRGEQFF.

The chain couples TRBV29-1 to TRBJ1-4, with a possible D match to TRBD1 (6 bases). Trimming pared 5 bases from V and 4 bases from J, leaving 11 bases between. CDR3 length: 13 amino acids. The germline CDR1 and CDR2 sequences are SQVTM and ANQGSEA. The CDR3 loop reads CSVRGGFNEKLFF. Here the CDR3 DNA reads TGCAGCGTTAGGGGGGGATTTAATGAAAAACTGTTTTTT. Drawing the rest from reference TRBV29-1 and TRBJ1-4, the complete variable domain is SAVISQKPSRDICQRGTSLTIQCQVDSQVTMMFWYRQQPGQSLTLIATANQGSEATYESGFVIDKFPISRPNLTFSTLTVSNMSPEDSSIYLCSVRGGFNEKLFFGSGTQLSVL.

This chain connects TRBV7-6 to TRBJ2-3, with D perhaps matching TRBD2 (6 bases). The CDR3 spans 16 residues. The V gene lost 5 bases and the J gene lost 0 bases, with 15 bases spanning the gap. The germline gives CDR1 SGHVS, CDR2 FNYEAQ. The CDR3 region has the DNA TGTGCCAGCAGCCCAACCGGGACTGCTAGCACAGATACGCAGTATTTT. It translates to CASSPTGTASTDTQYF.

This chain joins TRBV10-1 and TRBJ2-3; 10 nucleotides agree with TRBD1. J was trimmed by 4 bases and V by 4 bases; bases with no gene match: 11. This CDR3 spans 17 amino acids. Germline assignment: CDR1 WNHNN and CDR2 SYGVQD (reference sequence). CDR3 region: CASSGKRDRGFSDTQYF. The DNA for the CDR3 is TGCGCCAGCAGTGGGAAGAGGGACAGGGGTTTCTCAGATACGCAGTATTTT.

This rearrangement joins TRBV7-5 to TRBJ2-7; the table calls TRBD2, which could not be checked here. TRBV7-5 is labeled a pseudogene. This CDR3 comprises 14 residues. In DNA, the CDR3 is TGTGCCAGAAGCGCCGGGGGAGGGGACTACGAGCAGTACGTC. Translating gives CARSAGGGDYEQYV.

The gene calls are TRBV6-5 and TRBJ1-1, with D possibly TRBD1 on 6 matching bases. Deletions cut 7 bases from V and 7 bases from J, with 16 bases between. CDR1 and CDR2 (germline): MNHEY, SVGAGI. The CDR3 has 13 residues. This CDR3 is CASIRTGGYEAFF. Written as DNA, the CDR3 is TGTGCCAGCATTCGAACGGGGGGCTATGAAGCTTTCTTT.

The rearrangement joins TRBV6-5 to TRBJ1-6; 9 positions agree with TRBD1. Germline CDR1 is MNHEY and CDR2 is SVGAGI. V was pared by 2 bases and J by 6 bases, with 2 bases of the junction left unmatched. The CDR3 runs to 15 residues. The chain's CDR3 is CASSYGQGINSPLHF. CDR3 nucleotides: TGTGCCAGCAGTTACGGACAGGGGATTAATTCACCCCTCCACTTT.